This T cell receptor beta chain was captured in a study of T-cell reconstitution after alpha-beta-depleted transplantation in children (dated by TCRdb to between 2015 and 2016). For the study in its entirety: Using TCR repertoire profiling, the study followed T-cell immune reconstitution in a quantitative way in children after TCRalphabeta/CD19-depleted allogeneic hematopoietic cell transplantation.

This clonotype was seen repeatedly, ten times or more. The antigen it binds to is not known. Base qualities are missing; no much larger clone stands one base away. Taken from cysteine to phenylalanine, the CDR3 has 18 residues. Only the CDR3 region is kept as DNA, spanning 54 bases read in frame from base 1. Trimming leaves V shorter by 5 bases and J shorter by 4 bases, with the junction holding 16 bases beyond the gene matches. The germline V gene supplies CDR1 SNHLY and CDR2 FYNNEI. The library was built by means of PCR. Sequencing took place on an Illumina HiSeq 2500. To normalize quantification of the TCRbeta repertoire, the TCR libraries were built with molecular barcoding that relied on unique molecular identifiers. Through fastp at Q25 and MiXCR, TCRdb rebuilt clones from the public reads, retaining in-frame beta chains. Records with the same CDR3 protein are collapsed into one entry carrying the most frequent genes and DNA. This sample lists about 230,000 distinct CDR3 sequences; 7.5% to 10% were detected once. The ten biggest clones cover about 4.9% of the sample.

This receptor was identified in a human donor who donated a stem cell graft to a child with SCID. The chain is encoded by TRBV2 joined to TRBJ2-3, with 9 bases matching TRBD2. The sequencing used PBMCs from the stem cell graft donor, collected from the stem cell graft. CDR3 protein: CASSSSLVAGGVADTQYF. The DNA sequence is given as TGTGCCAGCAGTTCATCGCTCGTGGCGGGGGGGGTCGCAGATACGCAGTATTTT.